This TCR beta chain was sequenced in a study of molecular identifiers for immune sequencing clone quantification. CDR1 is MNHEY, CDR2 SMNVEV, per germline (reference sequence). The CDR3 contains 16 residues. The trim removed 6 bases at V and 2 bases at J, leaving 6 bases unmatched. Libraries of naive CD8 cells were prepared from about 20,000 to 1,000,000 sorted cells using 10%, 30% or 50% RNA. Bulk TCR libraries were made with methods that had been previously described and with listed TCR primers. TCRdb re-analysed the PCR reads in MiXCR, keeping a single row per CDR3 protein. The data hold roughly 320,000 distinct CDR3 sequences, with around 21% observed a single time. The sample holds many counts of this clonotype.

The sequence came from a human donor in good health. Some libraries in this study had Jurkat cell RNA spiked in. V usage is TRBV27 and J usage is TRBJ2-3, with 12 bases matching TRBD2. Source material: naive CD8+ T cells from blood, with Jurkat cell RNA spiked in. The subset here: FACS-sorted CD8+CD4-CCR7+CD45RA+ naive T cells. The CDR3 coding sequence is TGTGCCAGCAGGGGGACTAGCGGGCTAAACACAGATACGCAGTATTTT. The encoded protein is CASRGTSGLNTDTQYF.